This T cell receptor beta chain was found in a study of OX40 agonist ivuxolimab in advanced cancers. Across the study: Of the participants, approximately 44% had some prior anti-PD-1, anti-PD-L1 or anti-CTLA-4 therapy, which was allowed. Points from the study as a whole: Several nonresponders also turned out to have low normalized T-cell clonal expansion. In the 0.1-3.0 mg/kg groups, partial responders showed among the lowest expansion.

The CDR3 length is 17 residues. V gave up 4 bases and J gave up 8 bases; unmatched junction bases: 13. Germline assignment: CDR1 SGHKS and CDR2 YYEKEE (reference sequence). Peripheral blood came from all dose cohorts at three timepoints. Clones were read by immunoSEQ multiplex PCR, and TCRdb kept only the in-frame ones, dropping some. The sample carries 67,000 or so clones, approximately 90% recorded once. As concerns this clone: Its antigen remains unknown.

V and J are TRBV5-5 and TRBJ1-6; TRBD1 aligns across 9 bases. The material was CD4+ or CD8+ T cells sorted from blood, obtained in a trial of the OX40 agonist ivuxolimab. This sequence was found in an adult with an advanced solid tumor such as melanoma, head and neck, liver or kidney cancer. DNA for the CDR3: TGTGCCAGCAGCACAAACCCGACAGGGGGTTTGGATTCACCCCTCCACTTT. Translation gives CASSTNPTGGLDSPLHF.